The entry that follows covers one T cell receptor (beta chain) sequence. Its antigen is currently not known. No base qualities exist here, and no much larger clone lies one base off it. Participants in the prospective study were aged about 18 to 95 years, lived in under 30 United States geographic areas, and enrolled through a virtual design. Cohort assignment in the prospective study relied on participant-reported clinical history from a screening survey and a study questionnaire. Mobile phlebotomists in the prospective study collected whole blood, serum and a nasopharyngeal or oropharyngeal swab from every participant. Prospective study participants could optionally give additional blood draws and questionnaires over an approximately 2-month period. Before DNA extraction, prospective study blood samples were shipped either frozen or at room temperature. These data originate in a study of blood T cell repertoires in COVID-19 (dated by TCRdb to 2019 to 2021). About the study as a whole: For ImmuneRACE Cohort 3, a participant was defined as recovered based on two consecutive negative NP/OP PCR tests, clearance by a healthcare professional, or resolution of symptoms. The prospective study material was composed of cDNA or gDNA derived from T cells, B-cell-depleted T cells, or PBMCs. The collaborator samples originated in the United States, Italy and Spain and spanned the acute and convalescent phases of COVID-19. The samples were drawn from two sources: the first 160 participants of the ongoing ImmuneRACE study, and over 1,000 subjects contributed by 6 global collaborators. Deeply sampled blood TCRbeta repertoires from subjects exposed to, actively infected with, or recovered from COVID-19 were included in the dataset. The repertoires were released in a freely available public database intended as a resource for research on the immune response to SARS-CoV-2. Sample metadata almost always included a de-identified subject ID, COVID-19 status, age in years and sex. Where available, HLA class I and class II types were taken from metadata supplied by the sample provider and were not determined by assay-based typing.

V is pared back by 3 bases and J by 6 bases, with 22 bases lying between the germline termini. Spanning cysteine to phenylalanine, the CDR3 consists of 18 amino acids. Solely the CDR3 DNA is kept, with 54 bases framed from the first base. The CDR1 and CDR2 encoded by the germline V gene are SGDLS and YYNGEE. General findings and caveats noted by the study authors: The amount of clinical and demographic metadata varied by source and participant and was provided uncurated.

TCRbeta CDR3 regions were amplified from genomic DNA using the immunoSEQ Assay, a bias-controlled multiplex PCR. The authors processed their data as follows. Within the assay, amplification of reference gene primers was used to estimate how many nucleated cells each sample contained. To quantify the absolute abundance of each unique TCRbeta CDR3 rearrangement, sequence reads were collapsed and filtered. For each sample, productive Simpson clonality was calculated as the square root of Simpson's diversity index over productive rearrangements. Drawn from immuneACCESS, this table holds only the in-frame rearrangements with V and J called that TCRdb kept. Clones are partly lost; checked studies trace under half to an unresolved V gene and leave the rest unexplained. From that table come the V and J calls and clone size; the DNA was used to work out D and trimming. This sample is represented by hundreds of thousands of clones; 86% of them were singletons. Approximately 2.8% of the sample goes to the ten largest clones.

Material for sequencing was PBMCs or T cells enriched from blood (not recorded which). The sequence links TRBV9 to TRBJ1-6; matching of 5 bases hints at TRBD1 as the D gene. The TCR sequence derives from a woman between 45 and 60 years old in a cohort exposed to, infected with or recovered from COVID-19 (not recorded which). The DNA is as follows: TGTGCCAGCAGCGATGGGAGGGGAGGATTAACGGGTAATTCACCCCTCCACTTT. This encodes CASSDGRGGLTGNSPLHF.